The entry below describes one T cell receptor beta chain. This entry is derived from a study of T cell repertoires in cytomegalovirus infection. Background on the study: In public TCR beta signatures, there were indications of both CMV infection and matching HLA type.

TCRdb reanalysed the reads using MiXCR and keeps one entry per CDR3 protein. Here the sample spans about 740,000 distinct CDR3 sequences, less than 40% being singletons. V lost 4 bases and J 4 bases, leaving 9 bases between the germline ends. Germline V gives CDR1 SGHAT, CDR2 FQNNGV. The length of the CDR3 is 13 residues. The chain has TRBV11-2 and TRBJ2-3; a weak D match, TRBD1 (6 bases). The material sequenced was PBMCs. The TCR was taken from a human donor in good health (CMV status not recorded). Some clones in this sample may be carry-over from other donors' samples. CDR3 nucleotides: TGTGCCAGCAGCTCCGAGGGGGCAGATACGCAGTATTTT. It encodes CASSSEGADTQYF.